The next 17 T cell receptor beta chains were all read from a single sample in a study of blood T cell repertoires in COVID-19 (dated by TCRdb to 2020 to 2021). Preparation of the library involved the immunoSEQ multiplex PCR assay. Not all clones reach the TCRdb copy of this immuneACCESS table, which keeps in-frame sequences only. Checked studies attribute under half of the gap to unresolved V genes and leave the rest unexplained. This sample has some 210,000 clones in its table, and approximately 84% of those were observed once. The top ten clonotypes cover about 8% of the sample. Sequences were obtained from peripheral blood. The receptors come from a woman between 50 and 59 years old with active or convalescent COVID-19.

This chain links TRBV2 with TRBJ2-3; 7 bases fit TRBD2. In germline, CDR1 is SNHLY, CDR2 FYNNEI. This CDR3 region has 13 residues. V lost 11 bases and J lost 0; bases outside the gene matches: 5. CDR3 loop: CARRGESTDTQYF. CDR3 bases: TGTGCCCGACGGGGGGAAAGCACAGATACGCAGTATTTT.

The V call is TRBV2, the J call TRBJ1-1; no definite D call. Per germline, CDR1 SNHLY and CDR2 FYNNEI. CDR3 length: 14 residues. With 11 bases removed from V and 0 bases from J, the gap between germline ends came to 16 bases. The CDR3 here is CARVLGSLNTEAFF. CDR3 coding DNA: TGTGCCCGCGTCCTCGGGAGTCTGAACACTGAAGCTTTCTTT. Variable domain in full (rest from reference TRBV2 and TRBJ1-1): EPEVTQTPSHQVTQMGQEVILRCVPISNHLYFYWYRQILGQKVEFLVSFYNNEISEKSEIFDDQFSVERPDGSNFTLKIRSTKLEDSAMYFCARVLGSLNTEAFFGQGTRLTVV.

The chain couples TRBV3-1 (or the pseudogene TRBV3-2) to TRBJ1-2; 7 bases fit TRBD1. CDR1 is LGHDT, CDR2 YNNKEL, per germline (reference sequence). The J segment lost 0 bases and the V segment lost 4 bases, leaving 5 bases of the junction unmatched. The CDR3 consists of 15 residues. This CDR3 is CASSLAGTANYGYTF. CDR3 coding DNA: TGTGCCAGCAGCCTCGCGGGGACAGCTAACTATGGCTACACCTTC.

The chain couples TRBV2 to TRBJ2-2; D is undetermined. Germline CDR1 SNHLY, CDR2 FYNNEI. V was cut by 5 bases and J by 4 bases, with 8 bases left in between. The length of the CDR3 is 13 residues. The CDR3, as DNA: TGTGCCAGCAGTCGCCCGGGCACCGGGGAGCTGTTTTTT. Its translation: CASSRPGTGELFF.

The chain employs TRBV5-1 and TRBJ2-7; 9 nucleotides align to TRBD1. After removal of 5 bases from V and 7 bases from J, the junction contained 10 bases not matched to a gene. Germline CDR1 is SGHRS and CDR2 is YFSETQ. The CDR3 covers 14 residues. This CDR3 reads CASSSGQGVAEQYF. CDR3 nucleotide sequence: TGCGCCAGCAGTTCGGGACAGGGCGTTGCTGAGCAGTACTTC.

The chain couples TRBV5-4 to TRBJ2-1; the match to TRBD1 covers 9 bases. Unmatched junction bases numbered 11, after V lost 4 bases and J lost 6 bases. Per the germline V gene, CDR1 is SGHNT and CDR2 is YYREEE (reference sequence). This CDR3 has 16 residues. The CDR3, as DNA: TGTGCCAGCAGCGCACCCGGGACAGGGTATATCAATGAGCAGTTCTTC. Residues: CASSAPGTGYINEQFF.

This clone has more than one count but fewer than ten. The genes are TRBV6-2 or TRBV6-3 and TRBJ2-3; D unresolved. The CDR3 totals 12 residues. The V end lost 5 bases, the J end lost 1 base, and 4 bases lay between the germline ends. Germline values: CDR1 MNHEY, CDR2 SVGEGT. The CDR3 DNA is TGTGCCAGCAGTCCCGGCACAGATACGCAGTATTTT. Protein product: CASSPGTDTQYF.

The chain employs TRBV5-1 and TRBJ2-3, with 7 positions matching TRBD1. The CDR3 length is 16 residues. Germline values: CDR1 SGHRS, CDR2 YFSETQ. Unmatched junction bases numbered 14, after V lost 4 bases and J lost 6 bases. The CDR3, as DNA: TGCGCCAGCAGCACTTACAGGGGCCGGTTAGGGGATACGCAGTATTTT. Its translation is CASSTYRGRLGDTQYF.

The chain employs TRBV2 and TRBJ2-7, with 12 bases matching TRBD2. CDR1 is SNHLY, CDR2 FYNNEI, per germline. Trimming took 4 bases from V and 6 from J; bases not matched to a gene: 4. The CDR3 extends over 14 amino acids. The CDR3 reads CASSAQLAGGEQYF. CDR3 bases: TGTGCCAGCAGTGCCCAACTAGCGGGAGGCGAGCAGTACTTC.

The chain uses TRBV7-9 and TRBJ1-4, with 8 bases that match TRBD1. The CDR3 is 19 residues long. Germline lookup yields CDR1 SEHNR and CDR2 FQNEAQ (reference sequence). V trimming: 5 bases; J trimming: 5 bases; junction bases outside the gene matches: 19. CDR3 region: CASSPKASAGGLKNEKLFF. The CDR3 bases are TGTGCCAGCAGCCCAAAGGCGTCGGCAGGGGGCCTCAAGAATGAAAAACTGTTTTTT.

The DNA of the CDR3 is TGCAGCGCGTCCAGTAATTCCTACGAGCAGTACTTC. This translates into CSASSNSYEQYF. V and J are TRBV29-1 and TRBJ2-7; D gene ambiguous. The CDR3 sequence is 12 residues long. Trimming stripped 7 bases from V and 1 base from J, with 11 bases between. The germline V gene encodes CDR1 SQVTM and CDR2 ANQGSEA.

The CDR3 DNA sequence: TGTGCCAGCGGGGGCCCGTGGGGTACTCAGCCCCAGCATTTT. This translates into CASGGPWGTQPQHF. The chain couples TRBV6-5 to TRBJ1-5, with a weak D call TRBD1 (6 bases). V shed 8 bases and J shed 6 bases, with 17 bases lying between them. Germline CDR1 reads MNHEY; CDR2 reads SVGAGI. The CDR3 totals 14 residues.

The count of this clone is one. The CDR3 DNA follows: TGTGCCAGCAGCTTAACCCAAAGCGACAATGAGCAGTTCTTC. As protein: CASSLTQSDNEQFF. The chain employs TRBV7-9 and TRBJ2-1; D unclear. V was clipped by 2 bases and J by 5 bases, with 10 bases between them. The CDR3 extends over 14 amino acids. CDR1 and CDR2 (germline): SEHNR, FQNEAQ (reference sequence).

This rearrangement joins TRBV3-1 (or the pseudogene TRBV3-2) to TRBJ1-5, with D hard to call. V was cut by 2 bases and J by 0 bases, with 14 bases left in between. CDR3 length: 17 residues. Looked up from germline, CDR1 is LGHDT and CDR2 is YNNKEL (reference sequence). The CDR3 nucleotides are TGTGCCAGCAGCCAATCATCCTTTCCGGGTAGCAATCAGCCCCAGCATTTT. Translated, it gives CASSQSSFPGSNQPQHF.

This clone has just one count. The rearrangement uses TRBV28 and TRBJ2-1; no reliable D call. Germline V gene sequence: CDR1 MDHEN, CDR2 SYDVKM. The CDR3 extends over 13 amino acids. With 7 bases removed from V and 9 bases from J, the gap between germline ends came to 16 bases. CDR3 in DNA: TGTGCCAGCATTCCAGCGCTACAAGCTGAGCAGTTCTTC. Its translation: CASIPALQAEQFF. Looking up the rest from reference TRBV28 and TRBJ2-1 gives the full variable domain: DVKVTQSSRYLVKRTGEKVFLECVQDMDHENMFWYRQDPGLGLRLIYFSYDVKMKEKGDIPEGYSVSREKKERFSLILESASTNQTSMYLCASIPALQAEQFFGPGTRLTVL.

CDR3 DNA: TGTGCCAGCAGTTACTCGTCCGGCGGGGGTCAGCCCCAGCATTTT. Its translation: CASSYSSGGGQPQHF. The chain has TRBV6-6 and TRBJ1-5; maybe TRBD1 (5 bases). V was clipped by 0 bases and J by 6 bases, with 12 bases between them. CDR1 MNHNY and CDR2 SVGAGI come from the germline V gene (reference sequence). This CDR3 has 15 residues.

A single count supports this clone. The V call is TRBV4-1, the J call TRBJ2-1; possible D gene TRBD2, 5 bases. V lost 4 bases, J lost 5 bases, and 12 bases lay in between. CDR1 is MGHRA and CDR2 is YSYEKL in the germline V gene. This CDR3 has 14 residues. The CDR3 reads CASSLPGADNEQFF. DNA of the CDR3: TGCGCCAGCAGCCTTCCCGGAGCGGACAATGAGCAGTTCTTC.